Below, 8 T cell receptor beta chains from the same sample are listed, as sequenced in a study of radiation and T cells in renal cell carcinoma. Profiled with immunoSEQ multiplex PCR; TCRdb holds only in-frame clones, not every one. This table holds about 91,000 clones, 82% found once. As for time point: baseline pretreatment blood. Treatment given: 15 Gy SBRT to primary tumor, nephrectomy 4 weeks later. This specimen consisted of blood, obtained from a patient whose treatment included radiotherapy and nephrectomy. The receptors were sampled from a man in his sixties with renal cell carcinoma.

The genes are TRBV19 and TRBJ2-2, with D tentatively TRBD1 (5 bases). The V end lost 5 bases, the J end lost 5 bases, and 9 bases lay between the germline ends. Germline-derived CDR1 and CDR2 are LNHDA and SQIVND (reference sequence). The CDR3 is 13 amino acids. CDR3 residues: CASSLTGTGELFF. The CDR3 DNA is TGTGCCAGTAGTTTAACAGGTACCGGGGAGCTGTTTTTT.

This chain links TRBV28 with TRBJ2-3; TRBD2 aligns across 7 bases. CDR1 and CDR2 from the germline V gene are MDHEN and SYDVKM. The CDR3 runs 16 residues. The trim removed 3 bases at V and 0 bases at J, leaving 6 bases unmatched. The CDR3 nucleotides are TGTGCCAGCAGTTTTCCCCAGCGGGAAAGCACAGATACGCAGTATTTT. Translated: CASSFPQRESTDTQYF. The full variable domain, rest sourced from reference TRBV28 and TRBJ2-3, is DVKVTQSSRYLVKRTGEKVFLECVQDMDHENMFWYRQDPGLGLRLIYFSYDVKMKEKGDIPEGYSVSREKKERFSLILESASTNQTSMYLCASSFPQRESTDTQYFGPGTRLTVL.

The chain uses TRBV19 and TRBJ2-7; D not certain. V was pared by 0 bases and J by 5 bases, with 14 bases between. Germline V gives CDR1 LNHDA, CDR2 SQIVND (reference sequence). The CDR3 has 15 amino acids. In nucleotides, the CDR3 is TGTGCCAGTAGTATAGAGATCTGGCCGCTCGACGAGCAGTACTTC. Translating it yields CASSIEIWPLDEQYF.

J is TRBJ1-1 and V is TRBV19, with D unresolved. V shed 3 bases and J shed 1 base, with 12 bases lying between them. Germline values: CDR1 LNHDA, CDR2 SQIVND (reference sequence). The CDR3 is 15 amino acids. Here the CDR3 DNA reads TGTGCCAGTAGTATTTCTGCGGGAAGGAACACTGAAGCTTTCTTT. This gives the protein CASSISAGRNTEAFF.

The chain is built from TRBV10-1 and TRBJ2-2; D may be TRBD2 (5 bases). Trimming shortened V by 5 bases and J by 4 bases, and 8 bases separated the two germline ends. CDR3 length equals 13 residues. The germline CDR1 and CDR2 sequences are WNHNN and SYGVQD (reference sequence). CDR3 protein: CASSPGVTGELFF. The CDR3 DNA reads as TGCGCCAGCAGTCCCGGGGTCACCGGGGAGCTGTTTTTT.

The rearrangement uses TRBV25-1 and TRBJ2-7; maybe TRBD1 (6 bases). Looked up from germline, CDR1 is MGHDK and CDR2 is SYGVNS. This CDR3 is 15 amino acids long. The ends were cut back, 3 bases at V and 1 base at J, with 13 bases in the middle. The DNA of the CDR3 is TGTGCCAGCAGTGACGAGGGGGTTGCGTCCTACGAGCAGTACTTC. Translated, it gives CASSDEGVASYEQYF.

The chain combines TRBV5-1 with TRBJ2-1, with D hard to call. The V gene's germline CDR1 is SGHRS and CDR2 YFSETQ. The CDR3 contains 13 residues. Trimming cost V 0 bases and J 8 bases, with 9 bases left between them. The DNA of the CDR3 is TGCGCCAGCAGCTTGGCCGATTCGGATGAGCAGTTCTTC. This encodes CASSLADSDEQFF.

The chain employs TRBV18 and TRBJ2-5; 8 positions agree with TRBD2. The germline gives CDR1 KGHSH, CDR2 LQKENI. This CDR3 has 18 amino acids. V lost 4 bases, J lost 5 bases, and 18 bases stayed unmatched. The CDR3 loop reads CASSLPNGWREAEETQYF. CDR3 in DNA: TGTGCCAGCTCACTCCCCAACGGGTGGCGGGAGGCCGAGGAGACCCAGTACTTC. Full variable domain (outside the CDR3, taken from reference TRBV18 and TRBJ2-5): NAGVMQNPRHLVRRRGQEARLRCSPMKGHSHVYWYRQLPEEGLKFMVYLQKENIIDESGMPKERFSAEFPKEGPSILRIQQVVRGDSAAYFCASSLPNGWREAEETQYFGPGTRLLVL.